This T cell receptor (beta chain) is from a study of vaccination and CD4 T cells after COVID-19. Study overall: Participants got two doses of BNT162b2 or mRNA-1273 vaccine. Each control culture was treated with a CEFX pool, an HIV-1 Nef pool, or no peptide. Study results and limitations: In median terms, SARS-CoV-2-reactive clonotypes went from approximately 21 to 40, a nonsignificant rise.

On this clonotype itself: Its antigen remains unidentified.

Germline CDR1 reads MDHEN; CDR2 reads SYDVKM. Trimming cost V 6 bases and J 0 bases; bases outside gene matches: 4. The CDR3 has 17 amino acids. Treatment of the sample: roughly 10-day PBMC culture with coronavirus spike peptide pools or control peptides (ViraFEST assay). With the Oncomine TCR Beta short-read assay, DNA from cultured CD4+ T cells was sequenced. TCRdb re-called the PCR reads with MiXCR, one entry per CDR3 protein. The sample gives a few thousand distinct CDR3 sequences, around 80% of which show up once; 18% is in the top ten. Sample: CD4+ T cells from blood, cultured in vitro. The gene calls are TRBV28 and TRBJ2-6; 11 positions agree with TRBD1. This clonotype was sampled from a human donor who had recovered from COVID-19. The CDR3: CASSPGTGGSGANVLTF. The CDR3 DNA follows: TGTGCCAGCAGCCCCGGGACAGGGGGCTCTGGGGCCAACGTCCTGACTTTC. Looking up the rest from reference TRBV28 and TRBJ2-6 gives the full variable domain: DVKVTQSSRYLVKRTGEKVFLECVQDMDHENMFWYRQDPGLGLRLIYFSYDVKMKEKGDIPEGYSVSREKKERFSLILESASTNQTSMYLCASSPGTGGSGANVLTFGAGSRLTVL.